This TCR beta chain was sequenced for a study of CD8 T cells in ankylosing spondylitis. Overall study findings and caveats: Reactive arthritis synovial fluid and blood previously showed some of these motif variants. What appeared characteristic of ankylosing spondylitis blood was a TCR beta motif of under 10 highly homologous variants.

Germline V gives CDR1 MDHEN, CDR2 SYDVKM. The CDR3 covers 14 residues. Trimming left V 3 bases short and J 3 bases short, with 9 bases between. As regards this clonotype: Its antigen is as yet unknown.

As the method for making TCR beta libraries, quantitative 5'-RACE with molecular barcodes was used. TCRdb itself ran the 5' RACE reads through MiXCR, one entry per CDR3 protein. The table records just over 150,000 distinct CDR3 sequences, around 20% of them present only once. The receptor comes from a male donor with ankylosing spondylitis or in good health (not recorded which). The chain carries TRBV28 and TRBJ1-5; the D gene is possibly TRBD1 (5 bases). The sample taken for sequencing was blood, either unsorted or a sorted T cell fraction (not recorded which). The CDR3, as DNA: TGTGCCAGCAGTTTCGACAGTATCAATCAGCCCCAGCATTTT. This gives the protein CASSFDSINQPQHF.